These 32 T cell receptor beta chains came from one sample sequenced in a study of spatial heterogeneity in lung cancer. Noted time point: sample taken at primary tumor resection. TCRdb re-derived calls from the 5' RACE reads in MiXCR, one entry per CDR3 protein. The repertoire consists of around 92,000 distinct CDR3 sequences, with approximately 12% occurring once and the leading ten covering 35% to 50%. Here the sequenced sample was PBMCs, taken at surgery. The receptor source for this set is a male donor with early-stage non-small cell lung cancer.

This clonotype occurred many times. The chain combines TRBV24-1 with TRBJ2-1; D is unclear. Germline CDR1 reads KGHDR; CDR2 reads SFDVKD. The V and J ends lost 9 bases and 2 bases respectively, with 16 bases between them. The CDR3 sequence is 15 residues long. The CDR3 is CATEPRASTYNEQFF. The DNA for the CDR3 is TGTGCCACCGAGCCCCGGGCCTCAACCTACAATGAGCAGTTCTTC.

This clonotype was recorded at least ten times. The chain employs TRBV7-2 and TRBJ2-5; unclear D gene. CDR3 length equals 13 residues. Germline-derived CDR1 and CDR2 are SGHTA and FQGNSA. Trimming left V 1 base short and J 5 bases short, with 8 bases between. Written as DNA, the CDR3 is TGTGCCAGCAGCTTAGGATTCTATGAGACCCAGTACTTC. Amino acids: CASSLGFYETQYF.

The CDR3 DNA reads as TGCAGCGTTGATTTGGGAGTTTCGGGCTACCCCCTAGAGCAGTACTTC. Residues: CSVDLGVSGYPLEQYF. V usage is TRBV29-1 and J usage is TRBJ2-7; D is perhaps TRBD2 (5 bases). The CDR3 extends over 16 amino acids. The V gene's germline CDR1 is SQVTM and CDR2 ANQGSEA. Trimming pared 3 bases from V and 7 bases from J, leaving 25 bases between.

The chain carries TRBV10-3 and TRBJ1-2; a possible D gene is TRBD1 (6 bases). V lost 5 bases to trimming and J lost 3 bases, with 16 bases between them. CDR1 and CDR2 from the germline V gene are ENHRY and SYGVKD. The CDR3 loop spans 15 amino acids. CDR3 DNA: TGTGCCATCAGTACTCCTCCGGGGGCTTACTATGGCTACACCTTC. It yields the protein CAISTPPGAYYGYTF.

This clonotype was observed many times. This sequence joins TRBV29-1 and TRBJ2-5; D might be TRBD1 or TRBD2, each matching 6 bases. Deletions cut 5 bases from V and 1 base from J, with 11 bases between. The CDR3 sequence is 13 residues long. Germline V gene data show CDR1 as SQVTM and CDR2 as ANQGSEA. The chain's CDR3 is CSVHGGRQETQYF. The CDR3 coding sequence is TGCAGCGTTCACGGGGGCCGCCAAGAGACCCAGTACTTC.

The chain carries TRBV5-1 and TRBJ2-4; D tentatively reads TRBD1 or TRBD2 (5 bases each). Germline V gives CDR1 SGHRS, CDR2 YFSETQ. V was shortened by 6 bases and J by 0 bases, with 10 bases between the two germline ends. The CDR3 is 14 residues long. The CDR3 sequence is CASTPGTAKNIQYF. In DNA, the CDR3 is TGCGCCAGCACCCCCGGGACAGCCAAAAACATTCAGTACTTC.

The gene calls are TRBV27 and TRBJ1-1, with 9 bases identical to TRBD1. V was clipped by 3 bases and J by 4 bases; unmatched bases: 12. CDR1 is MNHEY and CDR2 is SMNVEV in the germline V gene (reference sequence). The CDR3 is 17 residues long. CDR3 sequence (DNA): TGTGCCAGCAGTTTGGGTGGGACAGGGTTCTTTCCCACTGAAGCTTTCTTT. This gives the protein CASSLGGTGFFPTEAFF.

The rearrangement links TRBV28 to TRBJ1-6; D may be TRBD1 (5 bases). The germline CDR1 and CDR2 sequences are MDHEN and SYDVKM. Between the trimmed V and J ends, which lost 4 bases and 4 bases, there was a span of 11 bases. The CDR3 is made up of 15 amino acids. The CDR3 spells CASSSRQFYNSPLHF. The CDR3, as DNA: TGTGCCAGCAGTTCAAGACAGTTTTATAATTCACCCCTCCACTTT.

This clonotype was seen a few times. CDR3: CASSYGAVQETQYF. The CDR3 DNA reads as TGTGCCAGCAGTTACGGGGCCGTGCAAGAGACCCAGTACTTC. The chain links TRBV6-2 or TRBV6-3 to TRBJ2-5, with D perhaps TRBD1 (5 bases). Germline lookup yields CDR1 MNHEY and CDR2 SVGEGT. The V end was cut by 2 bases, the J end by 2 bases, with 9 bases between. This CDR3 contains 14 residues.

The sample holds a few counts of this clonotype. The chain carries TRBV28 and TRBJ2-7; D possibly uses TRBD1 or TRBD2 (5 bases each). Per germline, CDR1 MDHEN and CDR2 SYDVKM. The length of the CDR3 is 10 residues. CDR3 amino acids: CVPGPYEQYF. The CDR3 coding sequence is TGTGTACCGGGGCCCTACGAGCAGTACTTC.

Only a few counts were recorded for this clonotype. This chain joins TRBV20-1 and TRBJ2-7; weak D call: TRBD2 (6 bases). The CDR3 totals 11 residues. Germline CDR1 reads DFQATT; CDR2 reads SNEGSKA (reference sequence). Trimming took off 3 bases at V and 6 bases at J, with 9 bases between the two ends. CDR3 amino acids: CSASGRREQYF. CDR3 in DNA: TGCAGTGCTAGCGGGAGACGCGAGCAGTACTTC.

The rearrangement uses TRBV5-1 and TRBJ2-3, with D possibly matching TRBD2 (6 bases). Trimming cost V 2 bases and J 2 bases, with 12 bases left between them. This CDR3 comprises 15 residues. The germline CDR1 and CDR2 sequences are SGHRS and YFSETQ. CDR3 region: CASSLSPGLTDTQYF. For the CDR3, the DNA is TGCGCCAGCAGCTTAAGCCCGGGACTCACAGATACGCAGTATTTT.

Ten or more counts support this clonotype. The CDR3 DNA sequence: TGCGCCAGCAGCCAGGCCTTCCAGGGAGACTATGGCTACACCTTC. Amino acid sequence: CASSQAFQGDYGYTF. The V call is TRBV4-3, the J call TRBJ1-2; tentatively, D is TRBD1 (5 bases). Trimming left V 3 bases short and J 3 bases short, with 14 bases between. CDR3 length equals 15 residues. The germline V gene encodes CDR1 LGHNA and CDR2 YSLEER.

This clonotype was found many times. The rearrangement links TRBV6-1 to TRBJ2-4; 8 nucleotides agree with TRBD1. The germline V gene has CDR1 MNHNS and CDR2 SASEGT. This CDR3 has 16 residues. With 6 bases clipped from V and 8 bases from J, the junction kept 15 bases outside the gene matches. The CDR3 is CASRSLGTGREYIQYF. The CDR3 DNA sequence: TGTGCCAGCAGGTCCCTGGGGACAGGTCGTGAGTACATTCAGTACTTC.

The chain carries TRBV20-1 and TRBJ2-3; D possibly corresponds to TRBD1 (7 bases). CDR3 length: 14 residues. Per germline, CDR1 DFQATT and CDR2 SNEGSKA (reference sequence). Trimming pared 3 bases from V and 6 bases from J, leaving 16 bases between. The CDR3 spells CSARPRGEADTQYF. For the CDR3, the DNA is TGCAGTGCTAGGCCCAGGGGGGAGGCCGATACGCAGTATTTT.

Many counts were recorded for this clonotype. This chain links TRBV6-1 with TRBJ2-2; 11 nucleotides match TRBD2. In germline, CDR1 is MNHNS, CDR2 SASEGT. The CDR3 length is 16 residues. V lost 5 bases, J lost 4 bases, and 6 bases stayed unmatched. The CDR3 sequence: CASSRLAGMTTGELFF. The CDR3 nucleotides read TGTGCCAGCAGTCGACTAGCGGGAATGACCACCGGGGAGCTGTTTTTT.

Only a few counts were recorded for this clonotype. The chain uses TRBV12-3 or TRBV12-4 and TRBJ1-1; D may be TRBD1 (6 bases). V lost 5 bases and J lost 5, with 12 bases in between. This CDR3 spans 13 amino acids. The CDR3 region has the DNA TGTGCCAGCAGTCCGGGACATGGGACTGAAGCTTTCTTT. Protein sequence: CASSPGHGTEAFF.

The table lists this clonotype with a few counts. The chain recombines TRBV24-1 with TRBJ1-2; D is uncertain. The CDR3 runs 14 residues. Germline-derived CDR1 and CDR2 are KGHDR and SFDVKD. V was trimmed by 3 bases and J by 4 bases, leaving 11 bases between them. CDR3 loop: CATSDTKGGYGYTF. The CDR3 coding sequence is TGTGCCACCAGTGATACCAAAGGTGGCTATGGCTACACCTTC.

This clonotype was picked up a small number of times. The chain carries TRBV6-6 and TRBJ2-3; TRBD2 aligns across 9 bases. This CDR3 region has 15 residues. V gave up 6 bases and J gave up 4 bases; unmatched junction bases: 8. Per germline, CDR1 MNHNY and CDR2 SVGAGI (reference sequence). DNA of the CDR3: TGTGCCAGCAGGATAGCGGGAGTCGGACCAGATACGCAGTATTTT. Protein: CASRIAGVGPDTQYF.

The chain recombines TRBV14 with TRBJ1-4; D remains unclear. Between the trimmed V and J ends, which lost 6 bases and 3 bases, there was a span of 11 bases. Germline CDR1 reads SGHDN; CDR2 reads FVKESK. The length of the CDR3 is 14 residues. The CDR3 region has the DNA TGTGCCAGCAGGGCGGAGGTCTCTAATGAAAAACTGTTTTTT. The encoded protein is CASRAEVSNEKLFF.

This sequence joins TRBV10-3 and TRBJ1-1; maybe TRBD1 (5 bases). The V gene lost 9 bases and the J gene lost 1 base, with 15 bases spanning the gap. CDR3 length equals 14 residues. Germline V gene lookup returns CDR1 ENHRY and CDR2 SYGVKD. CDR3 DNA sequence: TGTGCCATGTCTGCGAGACAGTCGAACACTGAAGCTTTCTTT. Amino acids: CAMSARQSNTEAFF.

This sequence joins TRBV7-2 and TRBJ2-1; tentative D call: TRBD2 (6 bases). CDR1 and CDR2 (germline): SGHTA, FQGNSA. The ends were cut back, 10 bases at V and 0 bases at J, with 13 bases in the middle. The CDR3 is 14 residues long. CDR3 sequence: CATAGISSYNEQFF. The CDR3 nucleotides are TGTGCCACCGCGGGGATATCCTCCTACAATGAGCAGTTCTTC.

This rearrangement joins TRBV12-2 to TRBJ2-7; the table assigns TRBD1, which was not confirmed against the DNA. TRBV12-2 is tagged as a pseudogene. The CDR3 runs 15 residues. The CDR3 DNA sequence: TGTGCAAGTCGCGCCCCCGGGACAGTACCCTACGAGCAGTACTTC. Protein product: CASRAPGTVPYEQYF.

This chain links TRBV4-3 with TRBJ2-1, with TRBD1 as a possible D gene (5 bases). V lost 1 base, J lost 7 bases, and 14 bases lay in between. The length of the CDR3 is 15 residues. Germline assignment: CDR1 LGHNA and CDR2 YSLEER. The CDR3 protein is CASSQGGRMRNEQFF. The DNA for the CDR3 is TGCGCCAGCAGCCAAGGGGGCAGGATGAGAAATGAGCAGTTCTTC.

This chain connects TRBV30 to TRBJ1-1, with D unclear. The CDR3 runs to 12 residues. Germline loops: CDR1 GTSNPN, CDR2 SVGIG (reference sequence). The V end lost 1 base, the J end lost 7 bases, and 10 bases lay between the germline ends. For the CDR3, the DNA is TGTGCCTGGAGTGGGGATTGGCGTGAAGCTTTCTTT. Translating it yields CAWSGDWREAFF. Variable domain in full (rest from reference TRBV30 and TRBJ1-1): SQTIHQWPATLVQPVGSPLSLECTVEGTSNPNLYWYRQAAGRGLQLLFYSVGIGQISSEVPQNLSASRPQDRQFILSSKKLLLSDSGFYLCAWSGDWREAFFGQGTRLTVV.

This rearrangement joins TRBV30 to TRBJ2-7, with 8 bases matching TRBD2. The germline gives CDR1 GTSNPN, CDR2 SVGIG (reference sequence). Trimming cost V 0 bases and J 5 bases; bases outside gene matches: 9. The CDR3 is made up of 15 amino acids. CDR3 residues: CAWSVGIAGSNEQYF. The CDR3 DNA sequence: TGTGCCTGGAGTGTAGGGATAGCGGGGTCCAACGAGCAGTACTTC. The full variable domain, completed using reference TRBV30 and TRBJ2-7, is SQTIHQWPATLVQPVGSPLSLECTVEGTSNPNLYWYRQAAGRGLQLLFYSVGIGQISSEVPQNLSASRPQDRQFILSSKKLLLSDSGFYLCAWSVGIAGSNEQYFGPGTRLTVT.

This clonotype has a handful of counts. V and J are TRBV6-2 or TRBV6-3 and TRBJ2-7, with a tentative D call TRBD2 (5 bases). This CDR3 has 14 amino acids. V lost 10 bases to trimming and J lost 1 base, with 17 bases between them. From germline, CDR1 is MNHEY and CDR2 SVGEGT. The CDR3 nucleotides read TGTGCCACCACCGACTTGCGGGTATCCTACGAGCAGTACTTC. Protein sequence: CATTDLRVSYEQYF.

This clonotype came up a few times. DNA for the CDR3: TGTGCCAGTACTCAGGGAATCTATGGCTACACCTTC. Translating it yields CASTQGIYGYTF. The V call is TRBV19, the J call TRBJ1-2; D possibly corresponds to TRBD1 (5 bases). CDR3 length: 12 amino acids. Germline CDR1 reads LNHDA; CDR2 reads SQIVND (reference sequence). V gave up 7 bases and J gave up 4 bases, with 10 bases separating them.

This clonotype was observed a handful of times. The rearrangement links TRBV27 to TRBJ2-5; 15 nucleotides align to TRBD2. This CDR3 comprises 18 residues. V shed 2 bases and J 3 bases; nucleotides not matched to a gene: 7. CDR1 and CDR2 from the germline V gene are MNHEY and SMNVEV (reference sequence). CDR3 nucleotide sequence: TGTGCCAGCAGTTTAGGGGGACTAGCGGGAGGTTTAGAAGAGACCCAGTACTTC. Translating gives CASSLGGLAGGLEETQYF.

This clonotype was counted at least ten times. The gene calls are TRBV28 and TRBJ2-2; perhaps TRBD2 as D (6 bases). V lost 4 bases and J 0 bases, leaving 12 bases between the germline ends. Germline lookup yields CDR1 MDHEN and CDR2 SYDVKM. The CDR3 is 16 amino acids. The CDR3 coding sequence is TGTGCCAGCAGTTCCCCGGAGGGACCGAACACCGGGGAGCTGTTTTTT. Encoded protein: CASSSPEGPNTGELFF.

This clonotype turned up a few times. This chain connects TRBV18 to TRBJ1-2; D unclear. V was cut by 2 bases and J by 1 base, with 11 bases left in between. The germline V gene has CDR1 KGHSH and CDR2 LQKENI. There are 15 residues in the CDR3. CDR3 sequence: CASSPGLGVNYGYTF. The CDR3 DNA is TGTGCCAGCTCACCAGGTCTGGGAGTTAACTATGGCTACACCTTC.

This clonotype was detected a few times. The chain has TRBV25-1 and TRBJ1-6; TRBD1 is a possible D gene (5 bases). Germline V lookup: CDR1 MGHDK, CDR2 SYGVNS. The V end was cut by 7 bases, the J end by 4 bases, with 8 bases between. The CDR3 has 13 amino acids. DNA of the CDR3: TGTGCCAGCACCGGGACTTATAATTCACCCCTCCACTTT. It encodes CASTGTYNSPLHF.